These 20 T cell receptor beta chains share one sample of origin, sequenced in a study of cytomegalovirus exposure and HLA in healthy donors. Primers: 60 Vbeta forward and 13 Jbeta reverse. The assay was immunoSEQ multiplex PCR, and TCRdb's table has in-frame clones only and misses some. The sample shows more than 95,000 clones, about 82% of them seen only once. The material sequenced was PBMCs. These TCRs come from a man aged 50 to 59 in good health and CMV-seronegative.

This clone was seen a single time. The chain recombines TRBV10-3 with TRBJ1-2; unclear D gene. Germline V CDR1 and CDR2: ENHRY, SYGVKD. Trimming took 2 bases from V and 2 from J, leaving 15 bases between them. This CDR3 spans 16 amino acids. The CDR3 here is CAISEGVPVSNYGYTF. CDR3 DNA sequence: TGTGCCATCAGTGAGGGAGTTCCGGTTTCAAACTATGGCTACACCTTC.

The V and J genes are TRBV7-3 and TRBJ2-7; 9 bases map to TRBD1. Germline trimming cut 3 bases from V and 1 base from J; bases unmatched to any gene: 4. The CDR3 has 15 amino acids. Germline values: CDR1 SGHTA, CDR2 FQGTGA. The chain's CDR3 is CASSLGTGTSYEQYF. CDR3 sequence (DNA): TGTGCCAGCAGCTTGGGGACAGGGACATCCTACGAGCAGTACTTC.

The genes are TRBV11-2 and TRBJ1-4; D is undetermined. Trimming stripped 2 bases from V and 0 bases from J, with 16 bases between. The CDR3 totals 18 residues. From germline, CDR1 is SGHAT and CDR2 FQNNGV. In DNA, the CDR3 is TGTGCCAGCAGCTTAACAGCTACAGTCTTTGCAACTAATGAAAAACTGTTTTTT. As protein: CASSLTATVFATNEKLFF.

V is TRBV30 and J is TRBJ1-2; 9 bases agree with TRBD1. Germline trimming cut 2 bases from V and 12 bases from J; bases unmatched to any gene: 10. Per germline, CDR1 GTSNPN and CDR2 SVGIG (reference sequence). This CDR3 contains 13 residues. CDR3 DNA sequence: TGTGCCTGGAGTCGGGGGACAGGGATAACCGACACCTTC. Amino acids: CAWSRGTGITDTF.

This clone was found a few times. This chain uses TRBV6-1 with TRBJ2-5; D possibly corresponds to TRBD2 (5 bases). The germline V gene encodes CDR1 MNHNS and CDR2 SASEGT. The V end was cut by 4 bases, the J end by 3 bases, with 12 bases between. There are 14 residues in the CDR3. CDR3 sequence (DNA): TGTGCCAGCAGTGGGTCGCGGGCTGAAGAGACCCAGTACTTC. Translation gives CASSGSRAEETQYF.

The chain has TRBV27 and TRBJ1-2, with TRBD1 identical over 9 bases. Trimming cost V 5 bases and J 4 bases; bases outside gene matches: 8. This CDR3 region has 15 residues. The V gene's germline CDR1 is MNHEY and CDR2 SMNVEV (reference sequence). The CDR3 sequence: CASSPSTGGAYGYTF. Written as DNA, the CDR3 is TGTGCCAGCAGTCCTAGTACAGGGGGCGCCTATGGCTACACCTTC.

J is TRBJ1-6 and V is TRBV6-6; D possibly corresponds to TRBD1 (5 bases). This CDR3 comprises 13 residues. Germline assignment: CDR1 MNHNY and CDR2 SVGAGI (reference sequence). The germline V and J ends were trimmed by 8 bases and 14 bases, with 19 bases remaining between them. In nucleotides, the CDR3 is TGTGCCAGCGGGGGGAGCAGTTCGGGAACCCTCCACTTT. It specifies CASGGSSSGTLHF.

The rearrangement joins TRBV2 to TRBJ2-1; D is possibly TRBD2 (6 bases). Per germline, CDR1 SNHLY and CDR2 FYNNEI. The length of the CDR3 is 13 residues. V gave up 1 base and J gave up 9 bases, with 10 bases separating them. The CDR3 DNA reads TGTGCCAGCAGTGAAGTCCTGGGGGGTGAGCAGTTCTTC. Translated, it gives CASSEVLGGEQFF.

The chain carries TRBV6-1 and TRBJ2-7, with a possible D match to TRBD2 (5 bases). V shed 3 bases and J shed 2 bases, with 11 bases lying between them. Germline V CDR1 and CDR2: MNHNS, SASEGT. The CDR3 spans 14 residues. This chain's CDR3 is CASSDRLATYEQYV. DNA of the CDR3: TGTGCCAGCAGTGACCGTCTAGCCACCTACGAGCAGTACGTC.

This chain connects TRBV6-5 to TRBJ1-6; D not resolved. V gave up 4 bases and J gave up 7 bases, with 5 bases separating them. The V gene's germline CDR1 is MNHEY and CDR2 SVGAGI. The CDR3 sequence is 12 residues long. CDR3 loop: CASSSINSPLHF. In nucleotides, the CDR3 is TGTGCCAGCAGTTCCATCAATTCACCCCTCCACTTT.

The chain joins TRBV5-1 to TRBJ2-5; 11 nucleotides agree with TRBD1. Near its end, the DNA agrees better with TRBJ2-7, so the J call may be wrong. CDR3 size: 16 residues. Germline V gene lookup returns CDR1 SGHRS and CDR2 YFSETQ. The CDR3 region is CASSPLGDRGAYEQYF. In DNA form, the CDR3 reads TGCGCCAGCAGCCCCTTGGGGGACAGGGGGGCCTACGAGCAGTACTTC.

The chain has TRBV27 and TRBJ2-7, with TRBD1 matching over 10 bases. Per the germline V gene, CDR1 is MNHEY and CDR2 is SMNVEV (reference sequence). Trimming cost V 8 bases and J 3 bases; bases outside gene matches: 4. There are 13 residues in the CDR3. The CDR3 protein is CASGRDRGYEQYF. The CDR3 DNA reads TGTGCCAGCGGCCGGGACAGGGGCTACGAGCAGTACTTC.

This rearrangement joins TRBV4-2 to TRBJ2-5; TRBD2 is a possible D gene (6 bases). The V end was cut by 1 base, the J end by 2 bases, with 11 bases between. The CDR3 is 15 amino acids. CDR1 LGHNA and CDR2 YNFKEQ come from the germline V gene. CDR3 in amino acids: CASSQVQGLQETQYF. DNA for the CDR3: TGTGCCAGCAGCCAAGTTCAGGGACTTCAAGAGACCCAGTACTTC.

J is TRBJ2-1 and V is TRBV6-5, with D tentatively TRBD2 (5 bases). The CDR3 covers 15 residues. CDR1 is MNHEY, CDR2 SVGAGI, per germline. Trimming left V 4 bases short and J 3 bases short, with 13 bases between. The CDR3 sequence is CASSSEPGIYNEQFF. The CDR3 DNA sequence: TGTGCCAGCAGTTCTGAGCCCGGGATCTACAATGAGCAGTTCTTC.

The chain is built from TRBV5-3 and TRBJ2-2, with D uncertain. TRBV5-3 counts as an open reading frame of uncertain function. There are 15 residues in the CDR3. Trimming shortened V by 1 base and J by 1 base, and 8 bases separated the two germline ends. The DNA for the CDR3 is TGTGCCAGAAGCTTGCATGAGCTGAACACCGGGGAGCTGTTTTTT. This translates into CARSLHELNTGELFF.

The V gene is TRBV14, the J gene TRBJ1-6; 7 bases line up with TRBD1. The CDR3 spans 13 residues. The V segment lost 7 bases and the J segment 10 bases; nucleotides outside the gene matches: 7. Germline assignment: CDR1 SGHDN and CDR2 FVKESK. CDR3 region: CASKSGGPSPLHF. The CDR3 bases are TGTGCCAGCAAGTCAGGGGGTCCCTCACCCCTCCACTTT.

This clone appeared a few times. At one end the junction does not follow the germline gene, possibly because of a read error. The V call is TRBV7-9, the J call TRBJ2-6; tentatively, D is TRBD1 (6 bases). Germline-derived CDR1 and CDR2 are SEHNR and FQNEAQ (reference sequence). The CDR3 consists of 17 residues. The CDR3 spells CSSSVRGNSFGANVLTF. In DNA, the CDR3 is TGTTCCAGCAGCGTCAGGGGTAACTCGTTTGGGGCCAACGTCCTGACTTTC.

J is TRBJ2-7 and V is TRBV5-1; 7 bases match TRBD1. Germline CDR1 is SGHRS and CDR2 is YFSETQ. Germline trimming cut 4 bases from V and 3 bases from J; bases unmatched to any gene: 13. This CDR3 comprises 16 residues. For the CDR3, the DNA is TGCGCCAGCAGCGACGGTGCCGGGACAGATTTCTACGAGCAGTACTTC. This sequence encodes CASSDGAGTDFYEQYF.

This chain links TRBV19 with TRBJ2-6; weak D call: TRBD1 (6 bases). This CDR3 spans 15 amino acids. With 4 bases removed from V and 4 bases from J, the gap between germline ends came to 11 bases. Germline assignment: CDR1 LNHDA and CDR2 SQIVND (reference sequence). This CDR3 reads CASSTTGRGANVLTF. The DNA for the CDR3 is TGTGCCAGTAGTACTACAGGGAGAGGGGCCAACGTCCTGACTTTC.

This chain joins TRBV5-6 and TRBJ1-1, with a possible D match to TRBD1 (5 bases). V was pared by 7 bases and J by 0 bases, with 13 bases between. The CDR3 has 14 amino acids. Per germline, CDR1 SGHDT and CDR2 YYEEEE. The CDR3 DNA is TGTGCCAGCGACCGGGGGGGTATGAACACTGAAGCTTTCTTT. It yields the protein CASDRGGMNTEAFF.